Each of the 5 T cell receptor beta chains below was sequenced from the same sample in a study of CD8+ T cells in alopecia areata. Treatment: oral pan-JAK inhibitor, 5-10 mg twice daily. In each case, RNA was isolated and then reverse transcribed into cDNA as the sequencing template. Assay used: immunoSEQ multiplex PCR; TCRdb lists only in-frame clones, some missing. Here the sample spans about 140,000 clones, 85% to 90% being singletons. Sequencing was performed on CD8+ T cells sorted from blood, taken at week 4, from a patient treated with tofacitinib. The receptors were gathered from a human donor with alopecia areata.

V is TRBV4-1 and J is TRBJ1-2; 8 bases agree with TRBD1. The CDR3 extends over 17 amino acids. J lost 3 bases, V lost 0 bases, and 9 bases had no gene match. Germline CDR1 reads MGHRA; CDR2 reads YSYEKL. This CDR3 is CASSQDRSDRAYYGYTF. CDR3 DNA: TGCGCCAGCAGCCAAGATCGTTCGGACAGGGCTTACTATGGCTACACCTTC.

CDR3 in amino acids: CASSYSDEAFF. CDR3 sequence (DNA): TGTGCCAGCAGTTACTCGGATGAAGCTTTCTTT. The rearrangement uses TRBV6-5 and TRBJ1-1; D is uncertain. The CDR3 runs 11 residues. V lost 0 bases and J lost 7, with 3 bases in between. Germline CDR1 reads MNHEY; CDR2 reads SVGAGI.

This clone was counted once. V is TRBV5-1 and J is TRBJ2-1; the D is unclear. Germline V gives CDR1 SGHRS, CDR2 YFSETQ. V dropped 0 bases and J dropped 7 bases, with 14 bases sitting between them. The CDR3 has 15 residues. In nucleotides, the CDR3 is TGCGCCAGCAGCTTGGAAGCGCCGGAATGGAATGAGCAGTTCTTC. Translation: CASSLEAPEWNEQFF.

Comment on this clone: Other nucleotide sequences from this sample produce the same CDR3. The genes are TRBV29-1 and TRBJ1-2; tentative D call: TRBD1 (5 bases). Trimming stripped 0 bases from V and 8 bases from J, with 7 bases between. The germline V gene has CDR1 SQVTM and CDR2 ANQGSEA. The CDR3 sequence is 11 residues long. The CDR3 DNA follows: TGCAGCGTTGAAGATCGGGGGGGCTACACCTTC. Translated: CSVEDRGGYTF.

The V gene is TRBV7-9, the J gene TRBJ2-7, with D hard to call. Between the trimmed V and J ends, which lost 4 bases and 2 bases, there was a span of 15 bases. The CDR3 spans 15 residues. The germline CDR1 and CDR2 sequences are SEHNR and FQNEAQ (reference sequence). The DNA for the CDR3 is TGTGCCAGCAGCTCGGATAGAGAGTTGGCCTACGAGCAGTACTTC. This codes for CASSSDRELAYEQYF.